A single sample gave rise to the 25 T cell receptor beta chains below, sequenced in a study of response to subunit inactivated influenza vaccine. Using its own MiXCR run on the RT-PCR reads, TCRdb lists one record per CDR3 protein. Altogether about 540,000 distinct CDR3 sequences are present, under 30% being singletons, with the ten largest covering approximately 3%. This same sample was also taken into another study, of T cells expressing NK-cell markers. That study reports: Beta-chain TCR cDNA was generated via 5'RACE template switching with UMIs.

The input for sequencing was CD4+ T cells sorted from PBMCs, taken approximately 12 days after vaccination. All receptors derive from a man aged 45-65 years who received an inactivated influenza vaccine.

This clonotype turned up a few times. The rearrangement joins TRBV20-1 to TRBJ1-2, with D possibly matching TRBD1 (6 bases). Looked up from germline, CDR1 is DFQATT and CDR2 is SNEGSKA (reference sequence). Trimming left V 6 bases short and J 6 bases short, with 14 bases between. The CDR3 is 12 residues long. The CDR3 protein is CSAKQGLHGYTF. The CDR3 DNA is TGCAGTGCAAAGCAGGGGCTTCATGGCTACACCTTC.

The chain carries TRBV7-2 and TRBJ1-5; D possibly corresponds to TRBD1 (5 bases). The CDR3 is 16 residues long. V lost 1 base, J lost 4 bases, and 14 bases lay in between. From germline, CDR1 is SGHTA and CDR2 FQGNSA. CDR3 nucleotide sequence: TGTGCCAGCAGCTTAGGATGGCAGGGTGGGAATCAGCCCCAGCATTTT. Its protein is CASSLGWQGGNQPQHF.

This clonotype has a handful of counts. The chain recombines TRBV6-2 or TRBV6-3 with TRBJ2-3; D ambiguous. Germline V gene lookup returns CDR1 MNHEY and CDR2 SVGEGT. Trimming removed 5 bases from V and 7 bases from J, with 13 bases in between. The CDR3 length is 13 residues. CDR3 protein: CASSQELPHTQYF. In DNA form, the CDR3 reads TGTGCCAGCAGTCAGGAACTCCCGCATACGCAGTATTTT.

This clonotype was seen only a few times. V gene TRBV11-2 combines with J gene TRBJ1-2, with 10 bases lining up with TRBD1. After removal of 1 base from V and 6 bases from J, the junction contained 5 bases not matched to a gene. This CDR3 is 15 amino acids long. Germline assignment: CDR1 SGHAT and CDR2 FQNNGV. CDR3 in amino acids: CASSLGDRGVDGYTF. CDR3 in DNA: TGTGCCAGCAGCTTAGGGGACAGGGGAGTTGATGGCTACACCTTC.

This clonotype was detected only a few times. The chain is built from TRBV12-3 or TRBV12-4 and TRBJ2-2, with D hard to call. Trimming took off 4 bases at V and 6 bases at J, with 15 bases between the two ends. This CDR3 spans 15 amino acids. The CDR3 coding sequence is TGTGCCAGCAGTTCGCAAAACAAGGACCCCGGGGAGCTGTTTTTT. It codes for CASSSQNKDPGELFF.

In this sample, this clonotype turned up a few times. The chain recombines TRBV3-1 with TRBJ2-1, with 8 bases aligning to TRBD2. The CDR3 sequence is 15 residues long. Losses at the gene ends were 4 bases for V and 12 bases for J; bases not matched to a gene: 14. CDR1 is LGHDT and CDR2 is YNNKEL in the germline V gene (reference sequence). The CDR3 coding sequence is TGTGCCAGCAGCCCGGGACTAGGAGGGCATGCGGGGCAGTTCTTC. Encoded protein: CASSPGLGGHAGQFF.

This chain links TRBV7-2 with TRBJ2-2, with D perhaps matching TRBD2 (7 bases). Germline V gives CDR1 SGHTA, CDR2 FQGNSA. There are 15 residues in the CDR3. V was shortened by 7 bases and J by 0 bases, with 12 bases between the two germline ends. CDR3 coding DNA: TGTGCCAGCAAGAAAGGGGGGGCGAACACCGGGGAGCTGTTTTTT. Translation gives CASKKGGANTGELFF. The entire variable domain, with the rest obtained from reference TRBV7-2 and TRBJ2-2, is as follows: GAGVSQSPSNKVTEKGKDVELRCDPISGHTALYWYRQSLGQGLEFLIYFQGNSAPDKSGLPSDRFSAERTGGSVSTLTIQRTQQEDSAVYLCASKKGGANTGELFFGEGSRLTVL.

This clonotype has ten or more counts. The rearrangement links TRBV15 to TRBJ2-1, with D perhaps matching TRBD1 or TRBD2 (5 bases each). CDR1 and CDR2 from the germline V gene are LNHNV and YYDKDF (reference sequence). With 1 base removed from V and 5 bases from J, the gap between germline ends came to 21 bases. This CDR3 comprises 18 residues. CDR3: CATSRVGELRRRNNEQFF. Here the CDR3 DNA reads TGTGCCACCAGCAGAGTGGGGGAACTAAGACGGAGGAACAATGAGCAGTTCTTC.

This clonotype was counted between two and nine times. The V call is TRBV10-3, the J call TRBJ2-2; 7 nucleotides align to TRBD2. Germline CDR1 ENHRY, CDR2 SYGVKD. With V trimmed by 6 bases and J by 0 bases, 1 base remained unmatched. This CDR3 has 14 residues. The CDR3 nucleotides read TGTGCCATCAGGGGGGGGACGAACACCGGGGAGCTGTTTTTT. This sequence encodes CAIRGGTNTGELFF.

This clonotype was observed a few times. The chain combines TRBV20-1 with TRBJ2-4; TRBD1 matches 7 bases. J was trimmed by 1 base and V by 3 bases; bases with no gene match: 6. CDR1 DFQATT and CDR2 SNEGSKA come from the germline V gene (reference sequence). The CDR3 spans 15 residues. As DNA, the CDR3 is TGCAGTGCTAGTGAGGGGGCCGGGGCCAAAAACATTCAGTACTTC. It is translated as CSASEGAGAKNIQYF.

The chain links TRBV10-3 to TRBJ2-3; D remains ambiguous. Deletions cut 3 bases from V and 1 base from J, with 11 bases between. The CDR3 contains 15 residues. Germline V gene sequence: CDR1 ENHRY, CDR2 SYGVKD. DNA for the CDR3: TGTGCCATCAGTGATATTAACTATGGCACAGATACGCAGTATTTT. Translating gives CAISDINYGTDTQYF.

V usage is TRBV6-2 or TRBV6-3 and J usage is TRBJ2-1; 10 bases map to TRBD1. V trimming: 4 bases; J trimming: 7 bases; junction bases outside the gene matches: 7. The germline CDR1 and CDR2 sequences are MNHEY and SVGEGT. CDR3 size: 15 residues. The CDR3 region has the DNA TGTGCCAGCAGTTTTCTAGGGACAGGGGCGAATGAGCAGTTCTTC. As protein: CASSFLGTGANEQFF.

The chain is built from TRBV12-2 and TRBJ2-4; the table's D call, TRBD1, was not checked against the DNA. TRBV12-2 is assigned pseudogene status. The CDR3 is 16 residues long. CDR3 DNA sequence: TGTGCAAGTCGACTCCAGGGGGGGTTGGTTCTGAACATTCAGTACTTC. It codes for CASRLQGGLVLNIQYF.

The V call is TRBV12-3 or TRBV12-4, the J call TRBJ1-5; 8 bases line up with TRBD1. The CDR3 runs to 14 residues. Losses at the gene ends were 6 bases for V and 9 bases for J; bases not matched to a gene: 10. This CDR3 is CASSPTGAQWPQHF. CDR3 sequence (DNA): TGTGCCAGCAGCCCGACAGGGGCCCAATGGCCCCAGCATTTT.

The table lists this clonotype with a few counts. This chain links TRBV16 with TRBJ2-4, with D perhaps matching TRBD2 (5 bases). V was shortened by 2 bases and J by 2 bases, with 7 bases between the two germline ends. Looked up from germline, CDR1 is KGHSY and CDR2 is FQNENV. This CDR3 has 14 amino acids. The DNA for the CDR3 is TGTGCCAGCAGCCAAGCGGGTCCCAAAAACATTCAGTACTTC. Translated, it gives CASSQAGPKNIQYF.

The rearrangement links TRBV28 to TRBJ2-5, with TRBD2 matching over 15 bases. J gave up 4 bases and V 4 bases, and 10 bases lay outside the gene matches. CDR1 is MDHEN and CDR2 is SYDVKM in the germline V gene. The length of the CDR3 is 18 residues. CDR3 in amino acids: CASSSGTSGRFQVETQYF. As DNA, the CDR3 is TGTGCCAGCAGTTCCGGGACTAGCGGGAGGTTTCAAGTAGAGACCCAGTACTTC.

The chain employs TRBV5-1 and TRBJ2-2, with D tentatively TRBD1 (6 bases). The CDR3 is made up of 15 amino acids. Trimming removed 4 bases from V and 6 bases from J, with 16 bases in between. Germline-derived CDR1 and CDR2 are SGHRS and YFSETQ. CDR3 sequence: CASSPSVGQAGELFF. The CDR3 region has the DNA TGCGCCAGCAGCCCCAGTGTGGGACAAGCCGGGGAGCTGTTTTTT.

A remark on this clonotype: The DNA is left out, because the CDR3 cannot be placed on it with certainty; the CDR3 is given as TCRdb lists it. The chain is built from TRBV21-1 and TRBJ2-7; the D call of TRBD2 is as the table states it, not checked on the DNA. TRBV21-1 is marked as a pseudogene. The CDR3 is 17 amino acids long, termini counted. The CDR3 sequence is CASSKVGAGTEAYEQYF.

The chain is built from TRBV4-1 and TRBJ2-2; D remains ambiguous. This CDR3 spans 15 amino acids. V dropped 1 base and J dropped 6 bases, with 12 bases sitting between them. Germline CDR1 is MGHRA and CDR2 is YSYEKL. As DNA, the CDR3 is TGCGCCAGCAGCCAAGCCCCCACGGTGGCCGGGGAGCTGTTTTTT. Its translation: CASSQAPTVAGELFF.

The CDR3, as DNA: TGCAGTGCTAGCCATAGACAGGATATAAGGTACTTC. It is translated as CSASHRQDIRYF. The V gene is TRBV20-1, the J gene TRBJ2-7; D is possibly TRBD1 (6 bases). The CDR3 loop spans 12 amino acids. Germline loops: CDR1 DFQATT, CDR2 SNEGSKA (reference sequence). The V gene lost 3 bases and the J gene lost 12 bases, with 18 bases spanning the gap.

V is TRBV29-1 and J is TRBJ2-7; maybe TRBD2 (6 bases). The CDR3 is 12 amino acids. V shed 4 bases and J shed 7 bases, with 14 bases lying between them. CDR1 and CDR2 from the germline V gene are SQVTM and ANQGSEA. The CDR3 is CSVGAGLREQYF. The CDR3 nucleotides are TGCAGCGTTGGCGCGGGGCTAAGGGAGCAGTACTTC.

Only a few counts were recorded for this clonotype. The CDR3 DNA reads TGTGCCACCAGTATTGCGAGCGGACCTCAGGGGGATACGCAGTATTTT. The encoded protein is CATSIASGPQGDTQYF. This chain joins TRBV24-1 and TRBJ2-3, with D perhaps TRBD1 (6 bases). CDR1 and CDR2 from the germline V gene are KGHDR and SFDVKD. CDR3 length equals 16 residues. V was cut by 6 bases and J by 6 bases, with 21 bases left in between.

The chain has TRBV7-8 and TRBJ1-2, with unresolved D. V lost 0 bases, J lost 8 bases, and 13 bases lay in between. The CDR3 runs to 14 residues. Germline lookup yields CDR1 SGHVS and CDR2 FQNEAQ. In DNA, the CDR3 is TGTGCCAGCAGCTTAGCGGATCCCTTCAGAGGCTACACCTTC. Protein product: CASSLADPFRGYTF.

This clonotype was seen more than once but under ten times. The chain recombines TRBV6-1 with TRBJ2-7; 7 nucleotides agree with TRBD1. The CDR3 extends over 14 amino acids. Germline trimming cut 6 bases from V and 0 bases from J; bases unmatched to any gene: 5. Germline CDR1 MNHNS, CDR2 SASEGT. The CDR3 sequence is CASRTGDGSYEQYF. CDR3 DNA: TGTGCCAGCAGAACAGGGGACGGCTCCTACGAGCAGTACTTC.

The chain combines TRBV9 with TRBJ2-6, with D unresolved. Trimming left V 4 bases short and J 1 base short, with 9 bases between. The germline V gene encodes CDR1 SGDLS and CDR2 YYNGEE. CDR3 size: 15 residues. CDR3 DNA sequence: TGTGCCAGCAGCCCACTGGGATCTGGGGCCAACGTCCTGACTTTC. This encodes CASSPLGSGANVLTF.